The rows below give T cell receptor beta chains drawn from one sample of a study of T cell changes during pregnancy in multiple sclerosis. The data were produced by immunoSEQ multiplex PCR, yet TCRdb's version contains in-frame clones alone and is incomplete. The sample gives roughly 70,000 clones, 75% to 95% of which show up once; about 1.5% is in the top ten. Here the sequenced sample was peripheral blood, taken in the third trimester of pregnancy. All receptors derive from a female donor with multiple sclerosis, enrolled in a pregnancy study. Each CDR3 is given with its conserved first and last residue. Each record gives: D gene, V gene, clone size, J gene, CDR3 protein, CDR3 DNA. The D gene is left open where the match is weak. Only some rows state a clone size, as once, few, many or a class for expanded clones.

D: .
V: TRBV15
size: .
J: TRBJ2-6
CDR3: CATSGPRGGANVLTF
DNA: TGTGCCACCAGCGGACCTAGGGGCGGGGCCAACGTCCTGACTTTC

D: TRBD1
V: TRBV7-2
size: once
J: TRBJ1-2
CDR3: CASSLGTGVYGYTF
DNA: TGTGCCAGCAGCTTAGGGACAGGGGTGTATGGCTACACCTTC

D: .
V: TRBV7-9
size: .
J: TRBJ2-4
CDR3: CASSSDSDFIQYF
DNA: TGTGCCAGCAGCTCTGACAGCGACTTCATTCAGTACTTC

D: TRBD1
V: TRBV30
size: .
J: TRBJ2-7
CDR3: CAWTSGQGTDEQYF
DNA: TGTGCCTGGACTTCGGGACAGGGGACGGACGAGCAGTACTTC

D: TRBD1
V: TRBV25-1
size: .
J: TRBJ1-2
CDR3: CASSPLTGTANYGYTF
DNA: TGTGCCAGCAGTCCCCTTACCGGGACAGCTAACTATGGCTACACCTTC

D: TRBD1
V: TRBV11-2
size: .
J: TRBJ1-2
CDR3: CASSFQRDRGYTF
DNA: TGTGCCAGCAGCTTTCAGAGGGACAGGGGCTACACCTTC

D: .
V: TRBV7-8
size: .
J: TRBJ2-3
CDR3: CASSPRLVLGTDTQYF
DNA: TGTGCCAGCAGCCCCCGACTAGTTTTGGGGACAGATACGCAGTATTTT

D: .
V: TRBV30
size: .
J: TRBJ1-6
CDR3: CAWSQHTQTPLHF
DNA: TGTGCCTGGAGTCAACACACGCAAACACCCCTCCACTTT

D: .
V: TRBV7-2
size: .
J: TRBJ1-1
CDR3: CASSLARGGEAFF
DNA: TGTGCCAGCAGCTTAGCTCGGGGGGGGGAAGCTTTCTTT

D: TRBD1
V: TRBV5-1
size: .
J: TRBJ2-7
CDR3: CASSSKSGTGDLGEQYF
DNA: TGCGCCAGCAGCTCGAAATCCGGGACAGGGGACCTCGGGGAGCAGTACTTC

D: TRBD1
V: TRBV30
size: .
J: TRBJ1-5
CDR3: CAYRGYGNQPQHF
DNA: TGTGCCTACAGGGGTTATGGCAATCAGCCCCAGCATTTT

D: TRBD1
V: TRBV19
size: .
J: TRBJ1-4
CDR3: CASMDRGRATNEKLFF
DNA: TGTGCCAGTATGGACAGGGGTCGTGCAACTAATGAAAAACTGTTTTTT

D: .
V: TRBV5-5
size: .
J: TRBJ1-5
CDR3: CASSFGGQYSNQPQHF
DNA: TGTGCCAGCAGCTTTGGAGGGCAGTATAGCAATCAGCCCCAGCATTTT

D: TRBD1
V: TRBV5-6
size: .
J: TRBJ2-7
CDR3: CASSWGTGGSEQYF
DNA: TGTGCCAGCAGCTGGGGGACAGGGGGCAGCGAGCAGTACTTC

D: TRBD1
V: TRBV29-1
size: .
J: TRBJ1-1
CDR3: CSAQGQANTEAFF
DNA: TGCAGCGCTCAGGGACAGGCGAACACTGAAGCTTTCTTT

D: .
V: TRBV10-2
size: .
J: TRBJ2-5
CDR3: CASSESGEFGQETQYF
DNA: TGCGCCAGCAGTGAGTCTGGTGAGTTCGGCCAAGAGACCCAGTACTTC

D: TRBD1
V: TRBV2
size: .
J: TRBJ2-1
CDR3: CASSGTSTGVNLYNEQFF
DNA: TGTGCCAGCAGTGGGACATCGACAGGGGTAAATCTATACAATGAGCAGTTCTTC

D: TRBD1
V: TRBV7-9
size: .
J: TRBJ1-2
CDR3: CASSLAANIRDRGGGYTF
DNA: TGTGCCAGCAGCTTAGCGGCCAATATCCGGGACAGGGGAGGTGGCTACACCTTC

D: .
V: TRBV10-3
size: .
J: TRBJ1-4
CDR3: CAISDSTTNEKLFF
DNA: TGTGCCATCAGTGATAGTACAACTAATGAAAAACTGTTTTTT

D: TRBD2
V: TRBV30
size: once
J: TRBJ2-7
CDR3: CAWSVLGGGARTSGLYEQYF
DNA: TGTGCCTGGAGTGTACTGGGGGGTGGAGCTCGGACTAGCGGACTCTACGAGCAGTACTTC

D: .
V: TRBV7-2
size: few
J: TRBJ2-2
CDR3: CASSLAPSSGELFF
DNA: TGTGCCAGCAGCTTAGCTCCCTCGTCCGGGGAGCTGTTTTTT

D: TRBD1
V: TRBV7-9
size: .
J: TRBJ1-4
CDR3: CASGTDRESEKLFF
DNA: TGTGCCAGCGGAACGGACAGGGAGAGCGAAAAACTGTTTTTT

D: .
V: TRBV30
size: .
J: TRBJ1-2
CDR3: CAWSSRPLGYTF
DNA: TGTGCCTGGAGTAGCAGGCCCCTTGGCTACACCTTC

D: TRBD1
V: TRBV30
size: .
J: TRBJ2-1
CDR3: CAWSSGGNEQFF
DNA: TGTGCCTGGAGCTCAGGGGGAAATGAGCAGTTCTTC

D: TRBD2
V: TRBV7-9
size: .
J: TRBJ2-1
CDR3: CASRTSGNNEQFF
DNA: TGTGCCAGCAGGACTAGCGGGAACAATGAGCAGTTCTTC

D: TRBD1
V: TRBV7-9
size: .
J: TRBJ2-7
CDR3: CASSSPGTGLYEQYF
DNA: TGTGCCAGCAGCTCCCCCGGGACAGGCCTCTACGAGCAGTACTTC

D: .
V: TRBV6-5
size: .
J: TRBJ1-1
CDR3: CASSAGAGVTEAFF
DNA: TGTGCCAGCAGCGCCGGAGCCGGGGTCACTGAAGCTTTCTTT

D: .
V: TRBV6-5
size: .
J: TRBJ2-7
CDR3: CASRSGGTATYEQYF
DNA: TGTGCCAGCAGGTCAGGAGGGACAGCCACCTACGAGCAGTACTTC

D: TRBD1
V: TRBV5-1
size: few
J: TRBJ1-1
CDR3: CASSKGQPNTEAFF
DNA: TGCGCCAGCAGCAAGGGACAGCCGAACACTGAAGCTTTCTTT

D: .
V: TRBV6-5
size: .
J: TRBJ1-1
CDR3: CASRPDRTNTEAFF
DNA: TGTGCCAGCAGACCGGACAGAACAAACACTGAAGCTTTCTTT

D: .
V: TRBV5-1
size: .
J: TRBJ1-1
CDR3: CASSSQGYEAFF
DNA: TGCGCCAGCAGCTCGCAGGGGTATGAAGCTTTCTTT

D: .
V: TRBV19
size: .
J: TRBJ1-1
CDR3: CASSMGGAVEAFF
DNA: TGTGCCAGTAGTATGGGGGGGGCGGTTGAAGCTTTCTTT

D: .
V: TRBV6-4
size: few
J: TRBJ2-2
CDR3: CASSDTSPGELFF
DNA: TGTGCCAGCAGTGACACTAGCCCCGGGGAGCTGTTTTTT

D: TRBD1
V: TRBV7-9
size: .
J: TRBJ2-6
CDR3: CARDRVYSGANVLTF
DNA: TGTGCCAGGGACAGGGTGTACTCTGGGGCCAACGTCCTGACTTTC

D: TRBD1
V: TRBV19
size: .
J: TRBJ2-1
CDR3: CASRTGGAINEQFF
DNA: TGTGCCAGTAGAACAGGGGGCGCGATCAATGAGCAGTTCTTC

D: .
V: TRBV28
size: .
J: TRBJ2-7
CDR3: CASSLVLGGTYEQYF
DNA: TGTGCCAGCAGTTTAGTCCTTGGCGGTACCTACGAGCAGTACTTC

D: .
V: TRBV19
size: few
J: TRBJ1-1
CDR3: CASSISGDTEAFF
DNA: TGTGCCAGTAGTATTTCCGGGGACACTGAAGCTTTCTTT

D: .
V: TRBV7-9
size: .
J: TRBJ1-5
CDR3: CASSSGIQPQHF
DNA: TGTGCCAGCAGCTCAGGGATTCAGCCCCAGCATTTT

D: TRBD1
V: TRBV7-8
size: once
J: TRBJ1-1
CDR3: CASSPQGQGSNTEAFF
DNA: TGTGCCAGCAGCCCTCAAGGACAGGGGAGTAACACTGAAGCTTTCTTT

D: .
V: TRBV9
size: .
J: TRBJ2-5
CDR3: CASSPSTGRAETQYF
DNA: TGTGCCAGCAGCCCCTCGACAGGCAGGGCGGAGACCCAGTACTTC

D: .
V: TRBV4-3
size: .
J: TRBJ1-5
CDR3: CASSQDSAQGQYQPQHF
DNA: TGCGCCAGCAGCCAAGATTCCGCCCAGGGTCAATATCAGCCCCAGCATTTT

D: .
V: TRBV7-3
size: .
J: TRBJ2-6
CDR3: CASSLLQGDVLTF
DNA: TGTGCCAGCAGCTTATTACAGGGCGACGTCCTGACTTTC

D: TRBD1
V: TRBV25-1
size: .
J: TRBJ2-7
CDR3: CASSSWGQPLDEQYF
DNA: TGTGCCAGCAGTTCATGGGGACAGCCCCTTGACGAGCAGTACTTC